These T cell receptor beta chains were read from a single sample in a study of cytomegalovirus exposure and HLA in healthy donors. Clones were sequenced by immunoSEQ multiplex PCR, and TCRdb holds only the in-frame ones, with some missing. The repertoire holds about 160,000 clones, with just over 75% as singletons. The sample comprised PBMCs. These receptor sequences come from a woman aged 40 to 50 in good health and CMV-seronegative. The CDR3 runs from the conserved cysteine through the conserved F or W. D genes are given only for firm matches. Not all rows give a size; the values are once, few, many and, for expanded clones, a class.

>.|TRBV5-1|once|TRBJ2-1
CASSSERLKYNEQFF
TGCGCCAGCAGCTCCGAGAGACTAAAATACAATGAGCAGTTCTTC
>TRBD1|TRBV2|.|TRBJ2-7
CASVGDRVWEQYF
TGTGCCAGCGTCGGCGACAGGGTATGGGAGCAGTACTTC
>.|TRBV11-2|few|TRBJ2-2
CASSTEGLITGELFF
TGTGCCAGCAGCACTGAGGGTCTTATCACCGGGGAGCTGTTTTTT
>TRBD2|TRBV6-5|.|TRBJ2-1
CASSYSSGLAPQEQFF
TGTGCCAGCAGTTACTCGAGCGGACTAGCGCCTCAAGAGCAGTTCTTC
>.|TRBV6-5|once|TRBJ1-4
CASSDSQAVEKLFF
TGTGCCAGCAGTGACAGTCAAGCAGTCGAAAAACTGTTTTTT
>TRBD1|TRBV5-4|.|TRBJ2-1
CASSPAKGQGTYNEQFF
TGTGCCAGCAGCCCGGCGAAGGGACAGGGGACGTACAATGAGCAGTTCTTC
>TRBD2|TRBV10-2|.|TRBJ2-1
CASSESPGTSVYNEQFF
TGCGCCAGCAGTGAGTCCCCCGGGACTAGCGTATACAATGAGCAGTTCTTC
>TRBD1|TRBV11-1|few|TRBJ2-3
CASSLRQGGADTQYF
TGTGCCAGCAGCTTAAGACAGGGCGGCGCAGATACGCAGTATTTT
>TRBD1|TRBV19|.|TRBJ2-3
CASSATGVLLDTQYF
TGTGCCAGTAGTGCTACAGGGGTCCTCCTAGATACGCAGTATTTT
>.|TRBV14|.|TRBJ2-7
CASSREQWSYEQYF
TGTGCCAGCAGCCGAGAACAGTGGTCCTACGAGCAGTACTTC
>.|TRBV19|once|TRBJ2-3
CASQLRHTQYF
TGTGCCAGTCAACTAAGGCATACGCAGTATTTT
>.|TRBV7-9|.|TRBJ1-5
CASSKGGGNQPQHF
TGTGCCAGCAGCAAAGGGGGGGGCAATCAGCCCCAGCATTTT
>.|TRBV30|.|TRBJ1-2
CAWSVLGGYTF
TGTGCCTGGAGTGTACTCGGTGGCTACACCTTC
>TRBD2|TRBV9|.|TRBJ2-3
CASSSSGMGTDTQYF
TGTGCCAGCAGCTCTAGCGGGATGGGCACAGATACGCAGTATTTT
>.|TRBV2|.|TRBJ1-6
CASRAQGFKSPLHF
TGTGCCAGCAGGGCACAGGGCTTTAAGTCACCCCTCCACTTT
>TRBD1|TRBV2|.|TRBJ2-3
CASRVDRVVADTQYF
TGTGCCAGCAGGGTCGACAGGGTTGTAGCAGATACGCAGTATTTT
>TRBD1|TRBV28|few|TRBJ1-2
CASSLPNRGLYGYTF
TGTGCCAGCAGCCTACCAAACAGGGGACTCTATGGCTACACCTTC
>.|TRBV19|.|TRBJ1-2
CASRWKGRANYGYTF
TGTGCCAGTCGCTGGAAGGGGCGAGCTAACTATGGCTACACCTTC
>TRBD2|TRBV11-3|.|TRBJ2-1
CASSLGLAAINEQFF
TGTGCCAGCAGCTTAGGGCTAGCGGCCATCAATGAGCAGTTCTTC
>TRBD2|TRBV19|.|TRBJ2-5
CASSISVSGTQETQYF
TGTGCCAGTAGTATTTCAGTTAGCGGGACACAAGAGACCCAGTACTTC
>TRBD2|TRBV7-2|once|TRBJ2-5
CASSPRASGRTETQYF
TGTGCCAGCAGCCCGAGGGCTAGCGGGAGGACAGAGACCCAGTACTTC
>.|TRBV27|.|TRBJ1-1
CASSPRPGVAFF
TGTGCCAGCAGTCCCCGCCCCGGGGTAGCTTTCTTT
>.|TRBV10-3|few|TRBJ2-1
CAISPPAGDEQFF
TGTGCCATCAGTCCCCCGGCAGGGGATGAGCAGTTCTTC
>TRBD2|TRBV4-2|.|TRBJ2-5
CASSQMGGRDQETQYF
TGTGCCAGCAGCCAAATGGGCGGGAGAGACCAAGAGACCCAGTACTTC
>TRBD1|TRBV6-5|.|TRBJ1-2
CASSQTPGGAYGYTF
TGTGCCAGCAGTCAAACTCCAGGGGGCGCCTATGGCTACACCTTC